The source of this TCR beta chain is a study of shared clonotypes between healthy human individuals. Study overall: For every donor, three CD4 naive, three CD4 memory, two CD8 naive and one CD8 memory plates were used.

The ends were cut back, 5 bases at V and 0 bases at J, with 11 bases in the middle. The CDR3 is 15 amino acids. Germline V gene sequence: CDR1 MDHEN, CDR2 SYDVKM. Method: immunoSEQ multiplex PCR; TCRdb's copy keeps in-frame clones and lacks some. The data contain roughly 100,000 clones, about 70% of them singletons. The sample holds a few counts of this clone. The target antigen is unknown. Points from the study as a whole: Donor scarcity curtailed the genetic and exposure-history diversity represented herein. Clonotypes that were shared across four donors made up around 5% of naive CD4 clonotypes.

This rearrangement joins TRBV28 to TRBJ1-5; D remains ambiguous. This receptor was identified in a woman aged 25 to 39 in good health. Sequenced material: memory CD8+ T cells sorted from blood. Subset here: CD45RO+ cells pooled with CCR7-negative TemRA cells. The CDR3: CASSPRRNSNQPQHF. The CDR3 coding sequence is TGTGCCAGCAGTCCGAGACGTAATAGCAATCAGCCCCAGCATTTT.